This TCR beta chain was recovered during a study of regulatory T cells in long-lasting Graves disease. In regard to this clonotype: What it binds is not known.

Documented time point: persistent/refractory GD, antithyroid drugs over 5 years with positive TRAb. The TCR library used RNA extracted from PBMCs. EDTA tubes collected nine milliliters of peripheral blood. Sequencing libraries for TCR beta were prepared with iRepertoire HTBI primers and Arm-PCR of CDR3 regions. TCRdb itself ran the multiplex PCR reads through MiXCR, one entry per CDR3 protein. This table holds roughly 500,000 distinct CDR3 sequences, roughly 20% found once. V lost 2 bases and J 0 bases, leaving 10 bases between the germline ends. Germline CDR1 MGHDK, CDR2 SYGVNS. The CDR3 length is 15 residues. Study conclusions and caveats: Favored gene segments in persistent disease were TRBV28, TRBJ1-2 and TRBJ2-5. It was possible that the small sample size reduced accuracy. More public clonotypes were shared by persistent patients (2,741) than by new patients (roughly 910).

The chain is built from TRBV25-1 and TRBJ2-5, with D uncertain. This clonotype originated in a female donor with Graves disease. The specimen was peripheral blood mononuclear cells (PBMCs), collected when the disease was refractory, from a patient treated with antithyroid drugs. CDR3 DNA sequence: TGTGCCAGCAGTGAAATCGATCGGGACCAAGAGACCCAGTACTTC. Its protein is CASSEIDRDQETQYF.